The following is a T cell receptor beta chain sequence with its context. How the authors handled the data: By means of reference gene primer amplification, nucleated cell counts were estimated. Assay used: immunoSEQ multiplex PCR; TCRdb lists only in-frame clones, some missing. The DNA gave D and trimming, while V, J and clone size come from that table. The sample has tens of thousands of clones, about four fifths seen once. This record belongs to a study of blood T cell repertoires in COVID-19. Study overall: Both acute and convalescent COVID-19 samples were obtained from the United States, Italy and Spain. From T cells, B-cell-depleted T cells, or PBMCs came the material, which was cDNA or gDNA.

Germline V lookup: CDR1 LNHDA, CDR2 SQIVND (reference sequence). This CDR3 has 17 amino acids. V lost 5 bases and J 0 bases, leaving 14 bases between the germline ends. This clonotype was sampled from a man aged 50 to 59 with acute or convalescent COVID-19. The rearrangement links TRBV19 to TRBJ2-6; D not resolved. The sequenced material came from peripheral blood. The CDR3 here is CASSLPDTSSGANVLTF. DNA of the CDR3: TGTGCCAGTAGTCTTCCCGACACCAGCTCTGGGGCCAACGTCCTGACTTTC.